This T cell receptor (beta chain) was captured by sequencing in a study of cytomegalovirus exposure and HLA in healthy donors. Study context: The same platform as the approximately 660 first-cohort repertoires was used for the 120 validation repertoires, a later analysis reported. Study observations and caveats: The finding came from a later analysis; first-cohort TCR clusters tended to co-occur in the 120 or so validation repertoires. In vitro confirmation showed three CMV-associated chains to be CMV antigen specific. Associated with cytomegalovirus, according to the listing, were about 160 TCR beta chains.

V lost 4 bases, J lost 6 bases, and 8 bases lay in between. Germline CDR1 and CDR2: SGHRS and YFSETQ. The CDR3 totals 12 residues. Concerning this clone: Its antigen remains unidentified.

TCRdb's table, derived via immunoSEQ multiplex PCR, lists solely in-frame clones and lacks some. The sample records 50,000 to 80,000 clones, around 89% being singletons. The sequence was obtained from a woman younger than 35 in good health and CMV-seronegative. The V call is TRBV5-1, the J call TRBJ2-1; D is ambiguous. Sequencing was done on a sample of PBMCs. CDR3 DNA sequence: TGCGCCAGCAGCCTCCCCCCCAATGAGCAGTTCTTC. It specifies CASSLPPNEQFF.